This TCR beta chain was observed in a study of early T cells in non-severe SARS-CoV-2 infection. TCRdb itself ran the 5' RACE reads through MiXCR, one entry per CDR3 protein. This repertoire shows tens of thousands of distinct CDR3 sequences, 10% to 15% found once; its top ten account for about 4.7%. Deletions cut 6 bases from V and 0 bases from J, with 12 bases between. The germline CDR1 and CDR2 sequences are LNHNV and YYDKDF (reference sequence). This CDR3 is 14 amino acids long. This clonotype was detected a few times. The TCR sequence derives from an adult who was a healthcare worker with PCR-confirmed SARS-CoV-2 infection or an uninfected control (not recorded which). The rearrangement joins TRBV15 to TRBJ2-7; D possibly matches TRBD1 or TRBD2 (5 bases each). Material for sequencing was whole blood. This CDR3 reads CATRPGPISYEQYF. The DNA for the CDR3 is TGTGCCACCAGACCGGGACCGATCTCCTACGAGCAGTACTTC.